The 27 T cell receptor beta chains given below trace back to one sample, sequenced in a study of OX40 agonist ivuxolimab in advanced cancers. The library was made by the immunoSEQ multiplex PCR assay. Held by TCRdb, this immuneACCESS table contains in-frame sequences only and omits some clones. Under half of the omission traces to an unresolved V gene where checked; the cause of the rest is unknown. Here the sample has roughly 92,000 clones; 92% occur a single time. The ten largest clones add up to 3% to 4% of the sample. The material sequenced was CD4+ or CD8+ T cells sorted from blood, taken in a trial of the OX40 agonist ivuxolimab. The receptors stem from an adult with an advanced solid tumor such as melanoma, head and neck, liver or kidney cancer.

V gene TRBV10-2 combines with J gene TRBJ1-2, with D unclear. Germline V lookup: CDR1 WSHSY, CDR2 SAAADI. This CDR3 comprises 14 residues. Trimming cost V 3 bases and J 0 bases, with 8 bases left between them. CDR3 sequence (DNA): TGCGCCAGCAGTGACCTGTCTTCTAACTATGGCTACACCTTC. Its translation: CASSDLSSNYGYTF.

The chain recombines TRBV10-2 with TRBJ1-5; no firm D call. This CDR3 is 12 amino acids long. Trimming left V 0 bases short and J 6 bases short, with 3 bases between. CDR1 WSHSY and CDR2 SAAADI come from the germline V gene. The CDR3 DNA is TGCGCCAGCAGTGAGTCGACTCAGCCCCAGCATTTT. Translated: CASSESTQPQHF.

This clone was picked up one time. The rearrangement uses TRBV5-4 and TRBJ2-1, with a possible D match to TRBD2 (7 bases). The CDR3 runs 13 residues. From germline, CDR1 is SGHNT and CDR2 YYREEE (reference sequence). V lost 1 base, J lost 9 bases, and 11 bases lay in between. In DNA form, the CDR3 reads TGTGCCAGCAGCTTGCGGGGGGCGGTTGAGCAGTTCTTC. Protein product: CASSLRGAVEQFF.

J is TRBJ2-3 and V is TRBV4-1; 8 bases are a match to TRBD2. Germline CDR1 reads MGHRA; CDR2 reads YSYEKL. V lost 5 bases, J lost 2 bases, and 6 bases stayed unmatched. This CDR3 region has 15 residues. DNA for the CDR3: TGCGCCAGCAGCTCCCCAGCGGGGGACACAGATACGCAGTATTTT. It codes for CASSSPAGDTDTQYF.

This sequence joins TRBV27 and TRBJ1-6; D gene unclear. V was pared by 3 bases and J by 3 bases, with 12 bases between. CDR3 size: 16 residues. Germline V lookup: CDR1 MNHEY, CDR2 SMNVEV (reference sequence). CDR3 loop: CASSFRGVDYNSPLHF. DNA of the CDR3: TGTGCCAGCAGTTTTCGTGGTGTTGACTATAATTCACCCCTCCACTTT.

V is TRBV7-7 and J is TRBJ2-3; maybe TRBD2 (6 bases). V was clipped by 6 bases and J by 6 bases, with 13 bases between them. The germline CDR1 and CDR2 sequences are SSHAT and FNYEAQ (reference sequence). The CDR3 consists of 13 residues. CDR3 in amino acids: CASSPSVSDTQYF. The CDR3 DNA reads TGTGCCAGCAGTCCTAGCGTAAGTGATACGCAGTATTTT. Looking up the rest from reference TRBV7-7 and TRBJ2-3 gives the full variable domain: GAGVSQSPRYKVTKRGQDVTLRCDPISSHATLYWYQQALGQGPEFLTYFNYEAQPDKSGLPSDRFSAERPEGSISTLTIQRTEQRDSAMYRCASSPSVSDTQYFGPGTRLTVL.

V and J are TRBV27 and TRBJ2-3, with D perhaps assigned TRBD1 or TRBD2 (6 bases each). The CDR3 sequence is 13 residues long. The V end lost 7 bases, the J end lost 3 bases, and 11 bases lay between the germline ends. Germline V gives CDR1 MNHEY, CDR2 SMNVEV (reference sequence). The CDR3 spells CASMGGATDTQYF. As DNA, the CDR3 is TGTGCCAGCATGGGGGGCGCAACAGATACGCAGTATTTT.

The chain carries TRBV25-1 and TRBJ2-3; D remains unclear. Trimming pared 7 bases from V and 2 bases from J, leaving 13 bases between. CDR1 MGHDK and CDR2 SYGVNS come from the germline V gene. This CDR3 is 14 amino acids long. DNA of the CDR3: TGTGCCAGCACCGACAAAAAATTCACAGATACGCAGTATTTT. Amino acids: CASTDKKFTDTQYF.

The chain is built from TRBV6-5 and TRBJ1-1, with unresolved D. Germline-derived CDR1 and CDR2 are MNHEY and SVGAGI. V was shortened by 7 bases and J by 2 bases, with 11 bases between the two germline ends. There are 13 residues in the CDR3. The CDR3, as DNA: TGTGCCAGCATAATGGGTAGCAACACTGAAGCTTTCTTT. Translation: CASIMGSNTEAFF.

The chain combines TRBV27 with TRBJ1-2, with D possibly being TRBD1 (5 bases). Deletions cut 6 bases from V and 5 bases from J, with 22 bases between. Germline V gives CDR1 MNHEY, CDR2 SMNVEV (reference sequence). The CDR3 extends over 16 amino acids. This CDR3 reads CASRSPGTEDRYGYTF. CDR3 DNA: TGTGCCAGCAGGAGCCCCGGGACGGAGGACCGATATGGCTACACCTTC.

For this clone: The same CDR3 also results from other DNA sequences found in this sample. The V call is TRBV13, the J call TRBJ2-3, with D unresolved. Trimming took off 0 bases at V and 6 bases at J, with 4 bases between the two ends. In germline, CDR1 is PRHDT, CDR2 FYEKMQ (reference sequence). CDR3 size: 12 residues. The CDR3 loop reads CASSLGRDTQYF. In nucleotides, the CDR3 is TGTGCCAGCAGCTTAGGCAGGGATACGCAGTATTTT.

Concerning this clone itself: A junction end diverges from the germline sequence, so it may reflect a read error. The rearrangement links TRBV19 to TRBJ1-5; D gene unclear. This CDR3 comprises 17 residues. CDR1 and CDR2 (germline): LNHDA, SQIVND (reference sequence). In DNA, the CDR3 is TGTGCCGGTAGTACCCGCCACGGGGAAGAAGGCAATCAGCCCCAGCATTTT. Residues: CAGSTRHGEEGNQPQHF. Using reference TRBV19 and TRBJ1-5 for the parts outside the CDR3, the full variable domain is DGGITQSPKYLFRKEGQNVTLSCEQNLNHDAMYWYRQDPGQGLRLIYYSQIVNDFQKGDIAEGYSVSREKKESFPLTVTSAQKNPTAFYLCAGSTRHGEEGNQPQHFGDGTRLSIL.

This chain links TRBV12-5 with TRBJ2-1, with 7 bases that match TRBD2. Per germline, CDR1 LGHNT and CDR2 FRNRAP. The CDR3 loop spans 16 amino acids. V gave up 3 bases and J gave up 2 bases; unmatched junction bases: 7. The CDR3 DNA sequence: TGTGCTAGTGGTTTTGCTAGCGGTTGGACCTACAATGAGCAGTTCTTC. It is translated as CASGFASGWTYNEQFF.

The J gene is TRBJ2-7, the V gene TRBV29-1; D is unresolved. The V end lost 2 bases, the J end lost 3 bases, and 8 bases lay between the germline ends. The CDR3 is made up of 12 amino acids. Germline lookup yields CDR1 SQVTM and CDR2 ANQGSEA. The CDR3 protein is CSVERSGYEQYF. CDR3 coding DNA: TGCAGCGTTGAACGCAGTGGCTACGAGCAGTACTTC.

The V gene is TRBV5-6, the J gene TRBJ2-3, with TRBD2 matching 9 bases. The CDR3 runs to 17 residues. Germline trimming cut 0 bases from V and 5 bases from J; bases unmatched to any gene: 10. Per the germline V gene, CDR1 is SGHDT and CDR2 is YYEEEE. The CDR3: CASSLEISGRWGDTQYF. Written as DNA, the CDR3 is TGTGCCAGCAGCTTGGAGATTAGCGGGAGATGGGGAGATACGCAGTATTTT. Complete variable domain (other parts from reference TRBV5-6 and TRBJ2-3): DAGVTQSPTHLIKTRGQQVTLRCSPKSGHDTVSWYQQALGQGPQFIFQYYEEEERQRGNFPDRFSGHQFPNYSSELNVNALLLGDSALYLCASSLEISGRWGDTQYFGPGTRLTVL.

The chain uses TRBV11-2 and TRBJ1-1, with TRBD1 identical over 7 bases. The CDR3 covers 15 residues. J lost 1 base, V lost 5 bases, and 7 bases had no gene match. The germline CDR1 and CDR2 sequences are SGHAT and FQNNGV. CDR3: CASSDSNRGNTEAFF. The CDR3 coding sequence is TGTGCCAGCAGCGATTCTAACAGGGGGAACACTGAAGCTTTCTTT.

V and J are TRBV5-4 and TRBJ1-3; D call uncertain. The CDR3 covers 15 residues. Germline assignment: CDR1 SGHNT and CDR2 YYREEE (reference sequence). The V end lost 3 bases, the J end lost 4 bases, and 14 bases lay between the germline ends. The CDR3 loop is CASSSGIGSGNTIYF. CDR3 sequence (DNA): TGTGCCAGCAGCTCCGGGATTGGATCGGGAAACACCATATATTTT.

The chain uses TRBV11-2 and TRBJ2-7, with 7 nucleotides matching TRBD2. Looked up from germline, CDR1 is SGHAT and CDR2 is FQNNGV. Trimming removed 3 bases from V and 2 bases from J; junction bases left unmatched: 4. The CDR3 has 14 residues. The CDR3 protein is CASSLSAGTYEQYF. In DNA, the CDR3 is TGTGCCAGCAGCTTGTCAGCGGGGACCTACGAGCAGTACTTC.

DNA of the CDR3: TGTGCCAGCAGCAACCACCGGGACGGATACTACGAGCAGTACTTC. It is translated as CASSNHRDGYYEQYF. The chain uses TRBV14 and TRBJ2-7; D possibly uses TRBD1 or TRBD2 (5 bases each). The CDR3 length is 15 residues. V gave up 5 bases and J gave up 3 bases, with 17 bases separating them. Germline CDR1 reads SGHDN; CDR2 reads FVKESK.

The chain uses TRBV5-1 and TRBJ2-1; TRBD2 matches at 12 bases. The CDR3 is 15 residues long. V was pared by 9 bases and J by 4 bases, with 8 bases of the junction left unmatched. CDR1 and CDR2 (germline): SGHRS, YFSETQ. DNA for the CDR3: TGCGCCACCGGGACTAGCGGGCCCGCTTACAATGAGCAGTTCTTC. It codes for CATGTSGPAYNEQFF.

This chain connects TRBV15 to TRBJ2-1, with D unresolved. The germline V and J ends were trimmed by 0 bases and 2 bases, with 11 bases remaining between them. Looked up from germline, CDR1 is LNHNV and CDR2 is YYDKDF (reference sequence). The CDR3 totals 16 residues. The CDR3 DNA reads as TGTGCCACCAGCAGAGATGAGGCATGGGCCTACAATGAGCAGTTCTTC. It is translated as CATSRDEAWAYNEQFF.

The rearrangement uses TRBV9 and TRBJ2-3; 7 bases are shared with TRBD1. With 3 bases clipped from V and 11 bases from J, the junction kept 3 bases outside the gene matches. The CDR3 is 11 amino acids. Germline V gene sequence: CDR1 SGDLS, CDR2 YYNGEE. DNA for the CDR3: TGTGCCAGCAGCGACGGACAGGTGCAGTATTTT. This sequence encodes CASSDGQVQYF.

V is TRBV7-9 and J is TRBJ2-2, with TRBD1 matching over 7 bases. V gave up 2 bases and J gave up 3 bases; unmatched junction bases: 9. Germline V lookup: CDR1 SEHNR, CDR2 FQNEAQ (reference sequence). CDR3 length: 17 residues. The CDR3 region is CASSLPLTGLDTGELFF. The CDR3 nucleotides are TGTGCCAGCAGCTTACCCCTGACAGGGTTAGACACCGGGGAGCTGTTTTTT.

The CDR3 DNA is TGTGCCAGTAGTTACCGGGACAGGATCTCCTACGAGCAGTACTTC. As protein: CASSYRDRISYEQYF. The chain links TRBV19 to TRBJ2-7; 8 bases are shared with TRBD1. J lost 0 bases, V lost 5 bases, and 6 bases had no gene match. From germline, CDR1 is LNHDA and CDR2 SQIVND (reference sequence). This CDR3 comprises 15 residues.

The chain has TRBV27 and TRBJ2-4, with D unclear. CDR1 and CDR2 from the germline V gene are MNHEY and SMNVEV (reference sequence). CDR3 length: 15 amino acids. Trimming left V 0 bases short and J 0 bases short, with 6 bases between. The CDR3 here is CASSLSTLAKNIQYF. CDR3 nucleotides: TGTGCCAGCAGTTTATCGACATTAGCCAAAAACATTCAGTACTTC.

The chain links TRBV14 to TRBJ2-7; possible D gene TRBD2, 6 bases. With 4 bases removed from V and 3 bases from J, the gap between germline ends came to 13 bases. The germline gives CDR1 SGHDN, CDR2 FVKESK. This CDR3 spans 14 amino acids. The CDR3 loop reads CASSLTGTLYEQYF. CDR3 nucleotides: TGTGCCAGCAGCCTAACCGGGACTCTCTACGAGCAGTACTTC.

CDR3 protein: CASSLGGQPQHF. The CDR3, as DNA: TGTGCCAGCAGTTTAGGGGGTCAGCCCCAGCATTTT. The genes are TRBV27 and TRBJ1-5, with D possibly being TRBD1 (5 bases). The ends were cut back, 2 bases at V and 6 bases at J, with 5 bases in the middle. The V gene's germline CDR1 is MNHEY and CDR2 SMNVEV (reference sequence). The CDR3 runs to 12 residues.